This record covers a single T cell receptor (beta chain). Its antigen is unknown. The germline gives CDR1 MDHEN, CDR2 SYDVKM. CDR3 length: 15 residues. V dropped 4 bases and J dropped 0 bases, with 9 bases sitting between them. This entry comes from a study of cytomegalovirus exposure and HLA in healthy donors. General study results and limits: The study put around 180 TCR beta chains on its list as cytomegalovirus-associated.

This PCR relied on a set of 60 Vbeta primers and 13 Jbeta primers. Method: immunoSEQ multiplex PCR; TCRdb's copy keeps in-frame clones and lacks some. The sample lists around 130,000 clones, 80% to 85% occurring once. This TCR was recovered from a woman aged 40-49 years in good health and CMV-seronegative. This sequence joins TRBV28 and TRBJ1-4; D is unresolved. The sample taken for sequencing was PBMCs. CDR3 nucleotides: TGTGCCAGCAGTTCAGGAGGCGCAACTAATGAAAAACTGTTTTTT. Translating it yields CASSSGGATNEKLFF.